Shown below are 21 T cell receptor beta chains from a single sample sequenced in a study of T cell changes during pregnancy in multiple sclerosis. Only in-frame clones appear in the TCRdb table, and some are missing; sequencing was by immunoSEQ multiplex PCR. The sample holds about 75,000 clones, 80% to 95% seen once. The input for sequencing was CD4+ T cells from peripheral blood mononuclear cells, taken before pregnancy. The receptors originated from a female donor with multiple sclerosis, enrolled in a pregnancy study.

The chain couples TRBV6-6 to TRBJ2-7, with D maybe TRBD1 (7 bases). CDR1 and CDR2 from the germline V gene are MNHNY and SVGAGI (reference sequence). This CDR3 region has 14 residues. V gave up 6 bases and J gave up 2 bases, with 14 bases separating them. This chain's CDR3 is CASRMSGGTYEQYF. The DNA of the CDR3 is TGTGCCAGCAGAATGTCAGGGGGGACCTACGAGCAGTACTTC.

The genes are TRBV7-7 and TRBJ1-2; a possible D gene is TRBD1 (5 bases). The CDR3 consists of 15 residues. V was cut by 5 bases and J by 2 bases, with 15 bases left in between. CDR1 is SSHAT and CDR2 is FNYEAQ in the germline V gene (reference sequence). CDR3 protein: CASSQSTDKNYGYTF. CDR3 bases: TGTGCCAGCAGCCAATCCACGGACAAGAACTATGGCTACACCTTC.

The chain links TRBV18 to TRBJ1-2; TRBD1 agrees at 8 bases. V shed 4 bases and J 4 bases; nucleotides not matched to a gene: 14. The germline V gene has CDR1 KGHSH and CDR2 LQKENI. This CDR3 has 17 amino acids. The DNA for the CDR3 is TGTGCCAGCTCACTCCTTCCAACTGGACAGGGTTTCTATGGCTACACCTTC. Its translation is CASSLLPTGQGFYGYTF.

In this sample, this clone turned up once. In nucleotides, the CDR3 is TGTGCCAGCAGCTTAGGGTCAGGGATTACCCCTCAGCCCCAGCATTTT. This gives the protein CASSLGSGITPQPQHF. The chain couples TRBV11-2 to TRBJ1-5; tentative D call: TRBD1 (5 bases). The CDR3 sequence is 16 residues long. From germline, CDR1 is SGHAT and CDR2 FQNNGV. Trimming stripped 1 base from V and 6 bases from J, with 16 bases between.

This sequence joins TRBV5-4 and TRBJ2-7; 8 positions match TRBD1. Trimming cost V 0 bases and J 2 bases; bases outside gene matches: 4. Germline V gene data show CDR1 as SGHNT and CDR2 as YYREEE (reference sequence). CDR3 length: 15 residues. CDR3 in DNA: TGTGCCAGCAGCTTGGGGACAGGGATGACCTACGAGCAGTACTTC. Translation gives CASSLGTGMTYEQYF.

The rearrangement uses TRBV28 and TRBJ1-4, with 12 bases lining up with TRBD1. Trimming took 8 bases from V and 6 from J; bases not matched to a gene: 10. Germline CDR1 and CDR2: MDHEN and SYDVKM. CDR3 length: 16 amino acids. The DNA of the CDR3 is TGTGCCAGCTCTTGGGAGGGACAGGGGGCGCATGAAAAACTGTTTTTT. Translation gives CASSWEGQGAHEKLFF.

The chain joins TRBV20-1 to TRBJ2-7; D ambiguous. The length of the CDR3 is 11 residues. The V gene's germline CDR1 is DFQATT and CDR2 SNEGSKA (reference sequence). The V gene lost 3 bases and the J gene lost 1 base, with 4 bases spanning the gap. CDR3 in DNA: TGCAGTGCTAGGGAGTCCTACGAGCAGTACTTC. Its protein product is CSARESYEQYF.

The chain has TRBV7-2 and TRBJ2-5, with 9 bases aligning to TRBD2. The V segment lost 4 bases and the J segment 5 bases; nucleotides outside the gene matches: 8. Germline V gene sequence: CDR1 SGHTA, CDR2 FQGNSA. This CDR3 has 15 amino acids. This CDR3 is CASSSPAGGVETQYF. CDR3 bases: TGTGCCAGCAGCTCCCCAGCGGGAGGTGTTGAGACCCAGTACTTC. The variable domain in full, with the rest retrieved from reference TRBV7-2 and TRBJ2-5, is GAGVSQSPSNKVTEKGKDVELRCDPISGHTALYWYRQSLGQGLEFLIYFQGNSAPDKSGLPSDRFSAERTGGSVSTLTIQRTQQEDSAVYLCASSSPAGGVETQYFGPGTRLLVL.

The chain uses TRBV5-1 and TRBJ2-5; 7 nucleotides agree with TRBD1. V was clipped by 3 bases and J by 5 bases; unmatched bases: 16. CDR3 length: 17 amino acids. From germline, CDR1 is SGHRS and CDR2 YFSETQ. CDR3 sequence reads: CASSSSGQNILGETQYF. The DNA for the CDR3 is TGCGCCAGCAGCTCCTCGGGACAGAATATTTTGGGGGAGACCCAGTACTTC.

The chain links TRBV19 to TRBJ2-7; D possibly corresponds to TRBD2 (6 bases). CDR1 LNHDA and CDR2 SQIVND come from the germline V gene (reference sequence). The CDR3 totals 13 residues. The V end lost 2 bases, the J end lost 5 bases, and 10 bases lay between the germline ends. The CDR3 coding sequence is TGTGCCAGTAGTATATACGGGAGTGACGAGCAGTACTTC. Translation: CASSIYGSDEQYF.

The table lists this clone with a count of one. CDR3 in amino acids: CASSIQAGAGANVLTF. The CDR3 nucleotides are TGTGCCAGCAGCATACAGGCAGGGGCCGGGGCCAACGTCCTGACTTTC. The V gene is TRBV5-5, the J gene TRBJ2-6, with D possibly being TRBD1 (6 bases). CDR1 and CDR2 (germline): SGHKS, YYEKEE (reference sequence). There are 16 residues in the CDR3. V lost 4 bases and J lost 4, with 15 bases in between.

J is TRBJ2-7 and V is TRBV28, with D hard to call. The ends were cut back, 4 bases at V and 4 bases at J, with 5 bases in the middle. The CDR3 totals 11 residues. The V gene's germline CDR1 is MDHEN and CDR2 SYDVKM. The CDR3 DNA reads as TGTGCCAGCAGTTATAGTTACGAGCAGTACTTC. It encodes CASSYSYEQYF.

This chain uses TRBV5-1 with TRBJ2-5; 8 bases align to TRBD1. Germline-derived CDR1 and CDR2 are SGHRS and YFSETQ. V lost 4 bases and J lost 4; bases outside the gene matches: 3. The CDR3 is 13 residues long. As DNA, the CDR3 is TGCGCCAGCAGCGCGGACAGGGTAGAGACCCAGTACTTC. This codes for CASSADRVETQYF. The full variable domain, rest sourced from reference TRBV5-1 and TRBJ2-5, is KAGVTQTPRYLIKTRGQQVTLSCSPISGHRSVSWYQQTPGQGLQFLFEYFSETQRNKGNFPGRFSGRQFSNSRSEMNVSTLELGDSALYLCASSADRVETQYFGPGTRLLVL.

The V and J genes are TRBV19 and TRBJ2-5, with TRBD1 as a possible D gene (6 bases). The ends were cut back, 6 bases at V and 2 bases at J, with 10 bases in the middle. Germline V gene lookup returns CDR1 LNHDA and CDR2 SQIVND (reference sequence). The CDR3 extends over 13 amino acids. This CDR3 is CASRGTTQETQYF. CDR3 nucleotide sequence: TGTGCCAGTAGAGGGACAACACAAGAGACCCAGTACTTC.

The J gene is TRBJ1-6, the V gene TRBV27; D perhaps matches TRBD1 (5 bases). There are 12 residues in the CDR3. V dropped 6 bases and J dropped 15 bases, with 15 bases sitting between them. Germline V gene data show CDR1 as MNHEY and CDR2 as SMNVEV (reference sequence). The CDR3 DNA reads TGTGCCAGCAGGGGGGGACCCTCGGACCTCCACTTT. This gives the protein CASRGGPSDLHF.

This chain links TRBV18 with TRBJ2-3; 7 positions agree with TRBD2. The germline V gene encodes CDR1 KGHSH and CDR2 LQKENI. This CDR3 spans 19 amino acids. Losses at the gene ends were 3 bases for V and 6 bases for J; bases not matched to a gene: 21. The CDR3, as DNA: TGTGCCAGCTCACCTGCATGGGAGACTAGCCTTGGGGCCAGGGATACGCAGTATTTT. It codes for CASSPAWETSLGARDTQYF.

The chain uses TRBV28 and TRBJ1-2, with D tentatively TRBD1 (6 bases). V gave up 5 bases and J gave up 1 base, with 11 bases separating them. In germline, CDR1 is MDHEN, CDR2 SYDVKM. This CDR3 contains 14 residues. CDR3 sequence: CASSALQGNYGYTF. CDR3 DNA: TGTGCCAGCAGTGCGTTACAGGGTAACTATGGCTACACCTTC.

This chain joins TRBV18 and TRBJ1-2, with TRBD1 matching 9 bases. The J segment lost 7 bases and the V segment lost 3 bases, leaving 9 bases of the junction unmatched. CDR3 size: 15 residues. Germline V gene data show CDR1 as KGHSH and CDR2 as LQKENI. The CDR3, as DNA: TGTGCCAGCTCACCGGGGACAGGGAGTCAAGGTGGCTACACCTTC. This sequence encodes CASSPGTGSQGGYTF.

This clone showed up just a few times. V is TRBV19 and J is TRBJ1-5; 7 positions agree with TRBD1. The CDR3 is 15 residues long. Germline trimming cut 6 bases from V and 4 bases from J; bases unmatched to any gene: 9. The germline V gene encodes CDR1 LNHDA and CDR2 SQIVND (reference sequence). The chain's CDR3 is CASSHKQGVNQPQHF. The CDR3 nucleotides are TGTGCCAGTAGCCACAAGCAGGGGGTTAATCAGCCCCAGCATTTT. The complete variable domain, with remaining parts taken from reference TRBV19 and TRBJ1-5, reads DGGITQSPKYLFRKEGQNVTLSCEQNLNHDAMYWYRQDPGQGLRLIYYSQIVNDFQKGDIAEGYSVSREKKESFPLTVTSAQKNPTAFYLCASSHKQGVNQPQHFGDGTRLSIL.

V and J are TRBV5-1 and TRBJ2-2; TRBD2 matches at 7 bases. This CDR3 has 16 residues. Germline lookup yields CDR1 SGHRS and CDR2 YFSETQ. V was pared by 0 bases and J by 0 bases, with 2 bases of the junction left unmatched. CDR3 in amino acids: CASSLDGGSNTGELFF. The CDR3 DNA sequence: TGCGCCAGCAGCTTGGACGGGGGGTCGAACACCGGGGAGCTGTTTTTT.

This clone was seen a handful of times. The DNA of the CDR3 is TGTGCCAGCAGCCACCCTAGCGGGAGGGCCAGTTTCAATGAGCAGTTCTTC. Translated, it gives CASSHPSGRASFNEQFF. J is TRBJ2-1 and V is TRBV5-6; 12 nucleotides agree with TRBD2. V was clipped by 4 bases and J by 6 bases; unmatched bases: 11. The CDR3 extends over 17 amino acids. The germline V gene has CDR1 SGHDT and CDR2 YYEEEE.